This T cell receptor beta chain was found in a study of beta chain features in type 1 diabetes. The CDR3 consists of 16 residues. CDR1 is LNHDA, CDR2 SQIVND, per germline (reference sequence). V was clipped by 4 bases and J by 6 bases; unmatched bases: 12. Expressed TCRB transcripts were sequenced after all isolated RNA was converted to cDNA. The repertoire was sequenced with immunoSEQ multiplex PCR; TCRdb's copy has only in-frame clones and lacks some. This table holds 350,000 or so clones, roughly a fifth found once. The V gene is TRBV19, the J gene TRBJ2-1, with 7 bases that match TRBD2. This clonotype originated in a woman aged 18-35 years in good health. The sample taken for sequencing was naive CD4+ T cells from blood. The CDR3 DNA reads as TGTGCCAGTAGTAAACAAGCGGGGATGTCTTTCAATGAGCAGTTCTTC. It specifies CASSKQAGMSFNEQFF.